Given below is one T cell receptor (beta chain) in context. Its antigen is not known. Looked up from germline, CDR1 is MNHEY and CDR2 is SMNVEV (reference sequence). The V and J ends lost 8 bases and 6 bases respectively, with 14 bases between them. This CDR3 contains 12 residues. This sample is part of a study of memory CD8 T cells in hepatitis C reinfection. Background on the study: HCV reinfection meant a positive HCV RNA test after two negative tests at least 60 days apart. Between 12 and 24 weeks after reinfection detection, late samples were drawn.

Regarding time point: late/post reinfection, 12 to 24 weeks after detection. TCR sequencing was done directly ex vivo on sorted cells, without expansion in vitro. At all three reinfection time points, viable CD3+ CD8+ CD45RO- cells from a couple of donors served as controls. Study-wide findings and caveats: Only four or five donors prevented definitive conclusions about public clonotypes.

Using immunoSEQ multiplex PCR, the repertoire was profiled, and TCRdb retains in-frame clones only, with some absent. Counted here are 4,000 to 6,000 clones, about nine tenths occurring once; the ten biggest clones make up about a quarter. The J gene is TRBJ2-7, the V gene TRBV27, with D possibly matching TRBD1 (5 bases). This clonotype was obtained from a man in his fifties with hepatitis C virus infection. Sequencing was done on a sample of naive CD8+ T cells sorted from blood. The CDR3 sequence is CASGKQGGEQYF. CDR3 in DNA: TGTGCCAGCGGTAAGCAGGGCGGCGAGCAGTACTTC.